Listed below are T cell receptor beta chains from one sample, sequenced in a study of cytomegalovirus exposure and HLA in healthy donors. Profiled with immunoSEQ multiplex PCR; TCRdb holds only in-frame clones, not every one. The sample has 160,000 or so clones, over 70% seen once; the top ten hold 0.5% to 0.55%. Material: PBMCs. Receptors originate from a woman aged 50 to 60 in good health and CMV-seronegative. The CDR3 runs from the conserved cysteine through the conserved F or W. A D gene is named only where the DNA matches it firmly. Clone size is shown for a subset of rows, as once, few, many or a class of expanded clone.

j_call clone_size d_call v_call cdr3_aa cdr3_nt
TRBJ2-2 . TRBD1 TRBV7-9 CASSAETGGNGELFF TGTGCCAGCAGCGCTGAAACAGGGGGCAACGGGGAGCTGTTTTTT
TRBJ1-1 . . TRBV5-1 CASRRGDMNTEAFF TGCGCCAGCAGAAGGGGCGACATGAACACTGAAGCTTTCTTT
TRBJ2-7 . TRBD2 TRBV7-3 CASSSTGTSDEQYF TGTGCCAGCAGCTCCACCGGGACTAGCGACGAGCAGTACTTC
TRBJ2-1 . TRBD1 TRBV27 CASSPGQAGYNEQFF TGTGCCAGCAGTCCCGGACAGGCGGGTTACAATGAGCAGTTCTTC
TRBJ2-7 few . TRBV28 CASMSLAGSTYEQYF TGTGCCAGCATGAGTCTCGCGGGATCTACCTACGAGCAGTACTTC
TRBJ1-3 . . TRBV10-2 CATAGGNTIYF TGCGCCACCGCAGGTGGAAACACCATATATTTT
TRBJ2-7 . TRBD2 TRBV13 CASSSWTSGGLSYEQYF TGTGCCAGCAGCAGTTGGACTAGCGGGGGCCTCTCCTACGAGCAGTACTTC
TRBJ2-5 . . TRBV6-5 CASSYSAGEETQYF TGTGCCAGCAGTTACTCGGCAGGGGAAGAGACCCAGTACTTC
TRBJ1-2 . . TRBV30 CAWSGNRAEGYTF TGTGCCTGGAGTGGAAACAGAGCGGAGGGCTACACCTTC
TRBJ2-3 . . TRBV18 CASSPIRSSTDTQYF TGTGCCAGCTCACCAATTCGGTCAAGCACAGATACGCAGTATTTT
TRBJ2-2 . . TRBV9 CASSATVNTGELFF TGTGCCAGCAGCGCGACAGTGAACACCGGGGAGCTGTTTTTT
TRBJ2-5 . TRBD1 TRBV11-2 CASSLGGVGQGRKETQYF TGTGCCAGCAGCTTAGGGGGCGTAGGACAGGGTCGGAAAGAGACCCAGTACTTC
TRBJ2-3 few . TRBV2 CASSEIEDTQYF TGTGCCAGCAGTGAAATTGAGGATACGCAGTATTTT
TRBJ2-3 . . TRBV2 CASSELASTDTQYF TGTGCCAGCAGTGAACTGGCTAGCACAGATACGCAGTATTTT
TRBJ2-7 few . TRBV5-1 CASSTTYEQYF TGCGCCAGCAGCACTACCTACGAGCAGTACTTC
TRBJ2-1 . . TRBV5-1 CASRGEHEQFF TGCGCCAGCAGAGGAGAACATGAGCAGTTCTTC
TRBJ1-2 . . TRBV7-9 CASSLDSSTYGYTF TGTGCCAGCAGCTTAGACAGTTCGACGTATGGCTACACCTTC
TRBJ2-6 . . TRBV30 CAWTKSGAAGANVLTF TGTGCCTGGACCAAGTCAGGGGCGGCTGGGGCCAACGTCCTGACTTTC
TRBJ1-1 . TRBD1 TRBV5-1 CASSRATGTAEAFF TGCGCCAGCAGCAGAGCCACCGGGACAGCTGAAGCTTTCTTT
TRBJ2-2 once . TRBV10-1 CASSDRVNTGELFF TGCGCCAGCAGTGACAGGGTTAACACCGGGGAGCTGTTTTTT
TRBJ2-5 . . TRBV23-1 CARHRVVEKKETQYF TGCGCCAGACACAGGGTAGTTGAGAAAAAAGAGACCCAGTACTTC
TRBJ2-6 . TRBD1 TRBV10-3 CAITSGTGLIGANVLTF TGTGCCATTACTTCCGGGACAGGGTTAATTGGGGCCAACGTCCTGACTTTC
TRBJ1-4 . TRBD1 TRBV30 CAWSVMRGLTSGKLFF TGTGCCTGGAGTGTCATGAGGGGGCTAACATCTGGAAAACTGTTTTTT
TRBJ1-1 . . TRBV27 CASSLRGNGEAFF TGTGCCAGCAGTTTGCGAGGCAACGGGGAAGCTTTCTTT
TRBJ2-2 once . TRBV10-1 CASSDPLSPGELFF TGCGCCAGCAGTGACCCCCTCAGTCCCGGGGAGCTGTTTTTT
TRBJ2-1 once TRBD2 TRBV28 CASSSTPLAGGEVSYNEQFF TGTGCCAGCAGTTCAACGCCTCTAGCGGGGGGTGAAGTTTCCTACAATGAGCAGTTCTTC
TRBJ2-1 . TRBD1 TRBV5-1 CATRGQYNEQFF TGCGCCACCAGGGGACAGTACAATGAGCAGTTCTTC
TRBJ1-1 . . TRBV27 CASRSLLTEAFF TGTGCCAGCAGGTCCCTTTTAACTGAAGCTTTCTTT
TRBJ1-5 . . TRBV23-1 CASGQAGYRNQPQHF TGCGCCAGCGGTCAGGCAGGGTATCGCAATCAGCCCCAGCATTTT
TRBJ2-1 . TRBD2 TRBV30 CAWMGGRGAYEQFF TGTGCCTGGATGGGTGGGCGGGGGGCCTATGAGCAGTTCTTC
TRBJ2-5 . . TRBV7-2 CASSKTVKEETQYF TGTGCCAGCAGCAAGACAGTGAAGGAAGAGACCCAGTACTTC
TRBJ1-4 . . TRBV7-9 CASSQRTPGGRGEKLFF TGTGCCAGCAGCCAGAGAACGCCGGGGGGGCGCGGGGAAAAACTGTTTTTT
TRBJ1-5 . TRBD1 TRBV6-5 CASSFGQGSRQPQHF TGTGCCAGCAGTTTTGGACAGGGAAGTCGTCAGCCCCAGCATTTT
TRBJ2-5 . TRBD2 TRBV7-8 CASSSQGTRGETQYF TGTGCCAGCAGCTCCCAGGGGACTAGAGGGGAGACCCAGTACTTC
TRBJ2-5 . . TRBV7-9 CASSPYQETQYF TGTGCCAGCAGCCCGTACCAAGAGACCCAGTACTTC
TRBJ1-6 . . TRBV30 CAWSPLGSGVGTLHF TGTGCCTGGAGTCCCCTTGGATCGGGAGTCGGGACCCTCCACTTT
TRBJ2-5 . TRBD2 TRBV15 CATSRAPGLAGGDETQYF TGTGCCACCAGCAGAGCCCCGGGACTAGCGGGAGGGGACGAGACCCAGTACTTC
TRBJ2-3 few . TRBV9 CASTRDGSTDTQYF TGTGCCAGCACGCGGGACGGTAGCACAGATACGCAGTATTTT
TRBJ2-3 . . TRBV7-9 CASSFRGASTDTQYF TGTGCCAGCAGCTTCAGGGGAGCTAGCACAGATACGCAGTATTTT
TRBJ2-1 few TRBD2 TRBV9 CASSQMGLAGGNEQFF TGTGCCAGCAGCCAGATGGGACTAGCGGGGGGCAATGAGCAGTTCTTC
TRBJ2-1 . TRBD2 TRBV19 CASQTTSGSREQFF TGTGCCAGCCAGACAACTAGCGGGAGTCGTGAGCAGTTCTTC
TRBJ2-2 . . TRBV5-4 CASSHPSGGGELFF TGTGCCAGCAGCCACCCGAGTGGCGGCGGGGAGCTGTTTTTT
TRBJ2-2 . TRBD1 TRBV5-4 CASSLGGQSGELFF TGTGCCAGCAGCTTGGGGGGACAGTCCGGGGAGCTGTTTTTT
TRBJ2-2 . . TRBV7-2 CASSYPGNGVGELFF TGTGCCAGCAGCTACCCCGGGAACGGGGTCGGGGAGCTGTTTTTT
TRBJ2-1 . TRBD2 TRBV6-4 CASSDSKTSANNEQFF TGTGCCAGCAGTGACTCAAAGACTAGCGCAAACAATGAGCAGTTCTTC
TRBJ2-1 . TRBD1 TRBV5-1 CASSSSNRGTEQFF TGCGCCAGCAGCTCCAGCAACAGGGGAACTGAGCAGTTCTTC
TRBJ1-3 . . TRBV2 CASSERGARSGNTIYF TGTGCCAGCAGTGAACGTGGGGCTAGGTCTGGAAACACCATATATTTT
TRBJ1-4 . TRBD1 TRBV4-3 CASSQDSDRDEKLFF TGCGCCAGCAGCCAAGACTCCGACAGGGATGAAAAACTGTTTTTT
TRBJ2-7 . TRBD1 TRBV11-2 CASRIKTGGTYEQYF TGTGCCAGCAGAATAAAAACAGGGGGCACCTACGAGCAGTACTTC
TRBJ2-7 . . TRBV27 CASRKWGGPSYEQYF TGTGCCAGCAGGAAGTGGGGGGGCCCCTCCTACGAGCAGTACTTC
TRBJ2-2 . TRBD1 TRBV27 CASSSIPGGGTGELFF TGTGCCAGCAGTTCCATCCCAGGGGGCGGCACCGGGGAGCTGTTTTTT
TRBJ1-2 . . TRBV10-3 CAIRANPYGYTF TGTGCCATCAGGGCAAATCCGTATGGCTACACCTTC
TRBJ2-1 . TRBD2 TRBV9 CASSQVAGVTANEQFF TGTGCCAGCAGCCAAGTAGCGGGGGTTACGGCCAATGAGCAGTTCTTC
TRBJ1-3 . . TRBV28 CASSLTAGNTIYF TGTGCCAGCAGTTTAACGGCTGGAAACACCATATATTTT
TRBJ1-5 . . TRBV5-6 CASSLGTVVNQPQHF TGTGCCAGCAGCTTGGGGACAGTAGTGAATCAGCCCCAGCATTTT